This entry describes one T cell receptor beta chain. Antigen specificity is unknown. This entry is derived from a study of OX40 agonist ivuxolimab in advanced cancers. Study-level information: Patients received the agonistic anti-OX40 (CD134) antibody ivuxolimab. Partial responses occurred in Three dose-escalation patients, one with hepatocellular carcinoma and two with cutaneous melanoma. A mean age of about 59 years, range about 23 to 90, was recorded, and roughly 83% were male.

Looked up from germline, CDR1 is MGHRA and CDR2 is YSYEKL. Trimming cost V 4 bases and J 4 bases, with 23 bases left between them. This CDR3 is built from 18 residues. General study findings and limits: CD8+ T cells averaged more expanded clones than CD4+.

The assay was immunoSEQ multiplex PCR, and TCRdb's table has in-frame clones only and misses some. The sample lists about 48,000 clones; 85% to 90% were seen once. This chain uses TRBV4-1 with TRBJ2-1; D is perhaps TRBD2 (5 bases). This TCR came from an adult with an advanced solid tumor such as melanoma, head and neck, liver or kidney cancer. The sample was CD4+ or CD8+ T cells sorted from blood, taken in a trial of the OX40 agonist ivuxolimab. CDR3 coding DNA: TGCGCCAGCAGCCCCGGAGGATCTCGGGGAGCACGGTACAATGAGCAGTTCTTC. It yields the protein CASSPGGSRGARYNEQFF.